This TCR beta chain was captured in a study of OX40 agonist ivuxolimab in advanced cancers. About the full investigation: Ivuxolimab was a fully human IgG2 agonistic monoclonal antibody targeting the costimulatory receptor OX40 (CD134). Intravenous ivuxolimab was administered to patients every 2 weeks at six dose levels: 0.01, 0.1, 0.3, 1.5, 3 and 10 mg/kg. Partial responses occurred in three dose-escalation patients: two with cutaneous melanoma and one with hepatocellular carcinoma. The dose-escalation cohort was 82.7% male with a mean age of about 54 years, ranging from about 20 to 85. Of the 50 to 55 patients in dose escalation, some 20 had hepatocellular carcinoma, some 15 had melanoma, 9 had renal cell carcinoma and 9 had head and neck cancer. Peripheral TCRbeta sequencing was intended to test whether TCR sequence diversity was altered and clonal T-cell expansion was caused by ivuxolimab. Prior anti-PD-1, anti-PD-L1 or anti-CTLA-4 therapy was permitted, and checkpoint inhibitors had been received by roughly two fifths of dose-escalation patients. The paper reports the monotherapy dose-escalation portion (N = 52 patients) of the phase I ivuxolimab trial. What the study reported, not specific to this receptor: Low levels of normalized T-cell clonal expansion were also seen in some patients who did not respond. The antigen specificity of the clonally expanded peripheral T cells was not determined. At doses of 0.1 to 3.0 mg/kg, clonal expansion of both CD4+ and CD8+ T cells in blood was seen between baseline and week 6. On average, CD8+ T cells showed more expanded clones than CD4+ T cells after ivuxolimab. Partial responders in the 0.1-3.0 mg/kg groups had among the lowest normalized peripheral clonal expansion, especially among CD8+ T cells.

Inclusive of the bounding cysteine and phenylalanine, the CDR3 is 12 residues long. CDR1 and CDR2 were assigned from the germline V gene as SGDLS and YYNGEE. The trial excluded patients who had a history of autoimmune disease or were on systemic immunosuppression. In every dose cohort, peripheral blood was drawn for TCR sequencing at baseline, cycle 4 day 1, and cycle 7 day 1. The samples were drawn from a first-in-human, open-label, multicenter phase I dose-escalation trial of ivuxolimab. Adults with locally advanced or metastatic head and neck squamous cell, hepatocellular, melanoma or renal cell carcinoma were enrolled in the trial. Before TCR sequencing, CD4+ T cells and CD8+ T cells were sorted from peripheral blood as separate populations. To sequence the TCRbeta CDR3 region, genomic DNA was isolated from the sorted cells. TCRbeta CDR3 regions were sequenced using the immunoSEQ Assay. Entries here come from immuneACCESS through TCRdb and include only in-frame sequences with V and J called. Some clones fail to appear in such tables; in the studies checked, an unresolved V gene covers under half of the shortfall, and the cause of the remainder is unknown. For this sample the table gives about 73,000 clones, of which about nine tenths were detected only once. Around 0.78% of the sample is held by the ten biggest clonotypes.

This clone showed up just once. Its antigen remains unidentified. It is unclear where the CDR3 begins or ends on the DNA, so no DNA is shown, and the CDR3 is as TCRdb lists it. The material sequenced was CD4+ or CD8+ T cells sorted from blood, taken in a trial of the OX40 agonist ivuxolimab. The clonotype originates from an adult with an advanced solid tumor such as melanoma, head and neck, liver or kidney cancer. This chain is built from TRBV9 and TRBJ1-2; the table gives TRBD1 as D, unverified against the DNA. The CDR3 reads CASSVGGGTATF.